The present T cell receptor beta chain was sequenced within a study of blood T cells in healthy people across ages. Whole-study findings and limits: Higher diversity, along with more naive CD4+ cells, distinguished long-lived donors from aged donors.

In regard to this clonotype: Its antigen is undetermined.

Donors were healthy Caucasian individuals from Russia aged about 6 to 90. It was about 10 milliliters of peripheral blood that were drawn from each donor. Each sample gave at least 7 million isolated PBMCs. The authors ran a second PCR of roughly 6 to 11 cycles using a sample-barcoded 5' primer and a J-beta primer mix. TCRdb reanalysed the 5' RACE reads using MiXCR and keeps one entry per CDR3 protein. The sample includes fewer than 950,000 distinct CDR3 sequences, about 48% seen only once; the top ten take roughly 37%. This CDR3 region has 17 residues. Germline V CDR1 and CDR2: SGHAT, FQNNGV. The V and J ends lost 0 bases and 14 bases respectively, with 27 bases between them.

The receptor's source is a man aged 80 or over in good health. Material: blood. The chain uses TRBV11-2 and TRBJ2-3; no reliable D call. This chain's CDR3 is CASSLEGSSLRHRYAYF. DNA of the CDR3: TGTGCCAGCAGCTTAGAGGGTAGTTCCCTGCGGCACAGATACGCGTATTTT. Using reference TRBV11-2 and TRBJ2-3 for the parts outside the CDR3, the full variable domain is EAGVAQSPRYKIIEKRQSVAFWCNPISGHATLYWYQQILGQGPKLLIQFQNNGVVDDSQLPKDRFSAERLKGVDSTLKIQPAKLEDSAVYLCASSLEGSSLRHRYAYFGPGTRLTVL.